Presented here are 12 T cell receptor beta chains from one specimen sequenced in a study of memory CD4+ T cells and cytomegalovirus serostatus. This table comes from immunoSEQ multiplex PCR, and its TCRdb copy is limited to in-frame clones, with some not included. The sample has some 44,000 clones; roughly 73% are singletons. The sort gate was single viable CD3+CD4+CD8-CD45RO+ cells for memory CD4+ T cells. Material for sequencing was memory CD4+ T cells from blood. The receptors derive from an adult in good health and CMV-seronegative.

The J gene is TRBJ1-1, the V gene TRBV6-1, with a weak D call TRBD1 (5 bases). This CDR3 comprises 13 residues. Germline CDR1 and CDR2: MNHNS and SASEGT. V dropped 5 bases and J dropped 4 bases, with 11 bases sitting between them. The CDR3 DNA follows: TGTGCCAGCAGTATGATGGGGGGCACTGAAGCTTTCTTT. This sequence encodes CASSMMGGTEAFF.

The rearrangement links TRBV11-2 to TRBJ2-7; tentative D call: TRBD1 (5 bases). V was trimmed by 1 base and J by 1 base, leaving 11 bases between them. The V gene's germline CDR1 is SGHAT and CDR2 FQNNGV. This CDR3 comprises 15 residues. The CDR3 coding sequence is TGTGCCAGCAGCTTAGTGCCACAGGAGTCCTACGAGCAGTACTTC. Translated: CASSLVPQESYEQYF.

The V and J genes are TRBV11-1 and TRBJ2-2, with TRBD1 identical over 8 bases. V was pared by 5 bases and J by 5 bases, with 7 bases of the junction left unmatched. Germline V lookup: CDR1 SGHAT, CDR2 FQDESV (reference sequence). The CDR3 is 15 residues long. CDR3 amino acids: CASSTRTGITGELFF. CDR3 DNA: TGTGCCAGCAGCACACGGACAGGGATAACCGGGGAGCTGTTTTTT.

The chain employs TRBV28 and TRBJ2-1, with D tentatively TRBD2 (6 bases). Trimming left V 5 bases short and J 0 bases short, with 11 bases between. The CDR3 spans 15 residues. The germline V gene has CDR1 MDHEN and CDR2 SYDVKM. CDR3 in amino acids: CASSQTSPSYNEQFF. CDR3 bases: TGTGCCAGCAGTCAGACTAGTCCCTCCTACAATGAGCAGTTCTTC. Full variable domain (rest looked up from reference TRBV28 and TRBJ2-1): DVKVTQSSRYLVKRTGEKVFLECVQDMDHENMFWYRQDPGLGLRLIYFSYDVKMKEKGDIPEGYSVSREKKERFSLILESASTNQTSMYLCASSQTSPSYNEQFFGPGTRLTVL.

V usage is TRBV2 and J usage is TRBJ1-2; TRBD1 is a possible D gene (6 bases). Germline CDR1 is SNHLY and CDR2 is FYNNEI. This CDR3 comprises 13 residues. Deletions cut 4 bases from V and 6 bases from J, with 12 bases between. The DNA of the CDR3 is TGTGCCAGCAGTGGGGACAATGGAAATGGCTACACCTTC. It specifies CASSGDNGNGYTF.

This clone is labeled as medium-sized. The chain uses TRBV7-2 and TRBJ1-2; unclear D gene. The ends were cut back, 5 bases at V and 4 bases at J, with 14 bases in the middle. In germline, CDR1 is SGHTA, CDR2 FQGNSA. The CDR3 is 14 amino acids. The CDR3 region is CASSLTQAGYGYTF. CDR3 DNA sequence: TGTGCCAGCAGCCTAACCCAAGCGGGCTATGGCTACACCTTC.

The V gene is TRBV27, the J gene TRBJ1-6; D not certain. The CDR3 sequence is 14 residues long. Germline V gene lookup returns CDR1 MNHEY and CDR2 SMNVEV (reference sequence). V was clipped by 0 bases and J by 7 bases, with 7 bases between them. The chain's CDR3 is CASSLSTRNSPLHF. Written as DNA, the CDR3 is TGTGCCAGCAGTTTATCGACTCGAAATTCACCCCTCCACTTT.

In its sample, this clone was seen a few times. This chain links TRBV10-3 with TRBJ2-5; 8 bases align to TRBD1. V gave up 4 bases and J gave up 5 bases; unmatched junction bases: 6. This CDR3 region has 14 residues. Germline-derived CDR1 and CDR2 are ENHRY and SYGVKD. The DNA of the CDR3 is TGTGCCATCAGTGGTGACAGGGGTGGGGAGACCCAGTACTTC. Its protein is CAISGDRGGETQYF.

The rearrangement links TRBV6-5 to TRBJ2-3, with D perhaps TRBD1 (6 bases). The germline gives CDR1 MNHEY, CDR2 SVGAGI. V lost 5 bases and J lost 3, with 12 bases in between. The CDR3 is 14 residues long. The CDR3 region is CASSQNGQTDTQYF. The DNA of the CDR3 is TGTGCCAGCAGTCAAAATGGACAGACAGATACGCAGTATTTT.

The chain is built from TRBV5-1 and TRBJ1-3; the D gene is possibly TRBD1 (5 bases). Germline V gene lookup returns CDR1 SGHRS and CDR2 YFSETQ. V was pared by 4 bases and J by 4 bases, with 9 bases between. CDR3 length equals 13 residues. CDR3 in DNA: TGCGCCAGCAGCCAGGGTGGAGGAAACACCATATATTTT. This translates into CASSQGGGNTIYF.

This clone has only a few counts. V gene TRBV20-1 combines with J gene TRBJ2-3, with D uncertain. The CDR3 loop spans 11 amino acids. Germline values: CDR1 DFQATT, CDR2 SNEGSKA (reference sequence). With 6 bases removed from V and 9 bases from J, the gap between germline ends came to 13 bases. The CDR3 sequence: CSAATGQTQYF. Written as DNA, the CDR3 is TGCAGTGCCGCGACTGGCCAGACGCAGTATTTT.

The V gene is TRBV2, the J gene TRBJ1-2, with 7 bases aligning to TRBD1. J gave up 7 bases and V 4 bases, and 9 bases lay outside the gene matches. The CDR3 is 14 residues long. Germline lookup yields CDR1 SNHLY and CDR2 FYNNEI. CDR3 sequence (DNA): TGTGCCAGCAGTGCAAGGCAGGGGGGAAGTGGCTACACCTTC. Translated: CASSARQGGSGYTF.